These 11 T cell receptor beta chains originate from one sample sequenced in a study of glioma-infiltrating T cells. Amplification of TCR alpha and beta CDR3 regions from RNA used iRepertoire nested multiplex PCR. TCRdb processed the multiplex PCR reads anew with MiXCR; each CDR3 protein has one entry. The repertoire holds 400,000 or so distinct CDR3 sequences, with around 38% as singletons. Input material: glioma tissue, nonneoplastic brain tissue, or PBMCs (not recorded which). These receptors were obtained from a human donor with low-grade glioma or glioblastoma, undergoing nonglioma brain surgery, or in good health (not recorded which).

This sequence joins TRBV28 and TRBJ2-7; D is undetermined. This CDR3 region has 15 residues. The germline CDR1 and CDR2 sequences are MDHEN and SYDVKM. With 6 bases removed from V and 0 bases from J, the gap between germline ends came to 15 bases. The CDR3 nucleotides read TGTGCCAGCAGCCCCGACATATTGAGCTCCTACGAGCAGTACTTC. Translation gives CASSPDILSSYEQYF.

This chain connects TRBV28 to TRBJ1-1; D unclear. The ends were cut back, 7 bases at V and 5 bases at J, with 23 bases in the middle. Germline CDR1 is MDHEN and CDR2 is SYDVKM. The CDR3 extends over 16 amino acids. This chain's CDR3 is CASNPSGGYEMTEAFF. Written as DNA, the CDR3 is TGTGCCAGCAACCCCTCTGGAGGGTATGAAATGACTGAAGCTTTCTTT.

As concerns this clonotype: The conserved phenylalanine or tryptophan normally closing the CDR3 is absent here, so this likely arose from a read error. The chain is built from TRBV20-1 and TRBJ1-5, with 7 positions matching TRBD1. CDR3 length: 14 residues. Germline values: CDR1 DFQATT, CDR2 SNEGSKA (reference sequence). CDR3 sequence: CGATDRVGNQPQHY. In DNA, the CDR3 is TGCGGTGCTACAGACAGGGTTGGCAATCAGCCCCAGCATTAT.

Remarks on this clonotype: Relative to the germline gene, one junction end is altered; a read error may explain this. DNA for the CDR3: TGTGCCAGCAGCCCTAAGGTGGCTAGTGACAACAATGAGCGGTTCTTC. This sequence encodes CASSPKVASDNNERFF. This chain connects TRBV7-9 to TRBJ2-1, with D hard to call. Germline CDR1 and CDR2: SEHNR and FQNEAQ (reference sequence). The CDR3 totals 16 residues.

Comments on this clonotype: A clone one base away is much larger, so this may be a read error. This chain joins TRBV6-2 or TRBV6-3 and TRBJ1-1; TRBD1 is a possible D gene (5 bases). CDR1 MNHEY and CDR2 SVGEGT come from the germline V gene. The CDR3 runs 16 residues. The ends were cut back, 6 bases at V and 11 bases at J, with 28 bases in the middle. In DNA, the CDR3 is TGTGCCAGCAGAGAGGCGTGGACACCGAGAACAGTCGCGGCTTTCTTT. The encoded protein is CASREAWTPRTVAAFF.

Written as DNA, the CDR3 is TGCGCCAGCAGCCAAGAGGAGAGCGGGAGGTACGAGCAGTACTTC. As protein: CASSQEESGRYEQYF. The chain joins TRBV4-1 to TRBJ2-7; 9 positions agree with TRBD2. There are 15 residues in the CDR3. Germline assignment: CDR1 MGHRA and CDR2 YSYEKL. V trimming: 0 bases; J trimming: 4 bases; junction bases outside the gene matches: 4.

This clonotype was seen more than once but under ten times. The chain carries TRBV7-2 and TRBJ2-5; D is unclear. The CDR3 extends over 16 amino acids. CDR1 is SGHTA, CDR2 FQGNSA, per germline. The V gene lost 1 base and the J gene lost 1 base, with 13 bases spanning the gap. The CDR3 loop is CASSLGSAEPQETQYF. DNA for the CDR3: TGTGCCAGCAGCTTAGGGAGCGCCGAGCCCCAAGAGACCCAGTACTTC. Full variable domain (missing parts from reference TRBV7-2 and TRBJ2-5): GAGVSQSPSNKVTEKGKDVELRCDPISGHTALYWYRQSLGQGLEFLIYFQGNSAPDKSGLPSDRFSAERTGGSVSTLTIQRTQQEDSAVYLCASSLGSAEPQETQYFGPGTRLLVL.

About this clonotype itself: Mismatch with germline at one junction end may stem from a read error. This chain uses TRBV6-5 with TRBJ2-3; no firm D call. Germline V gene sequence: CDR1 MNHEY, CDR2 SVGAGI. The CDR3 consists of 15 residues. The CDR3 DNA sequence: TGTGCCAGCAACAAGGACCGAACGAGCAAAGATACGCAGTATTTT. Its protein product is CASNKDRTSKDTQYF.

The V and J genes are TRBV28 and TRBJ1-1; 10 bases match TRBD1. The CDR3 totals 15 residues. Trimming at V came to 7 bases and at J to 5 bases, leaving 10 bases not matched to a gene. CDR1 is MDHEN, CDR2 SYDVKM, per germline. For the CDR3, the DNA is TGTGCCAGCACCCAGCCGGGACAGGGGAGGACTGAAGCTTTCTTT. Protein sequence: CASTQPGQGRTEAFF.

This clonotype was recorded at least ten times. The V and J genes are TRBV27 and TRBJ1-4, with 7 bases aligning to TRBD1. V shed 4 bases, J shed 8 bases, and the junction held 10 bases outside the gene matches. Looked up from germline, CDR1 is MNHEY and CDR2 is SMNVEV (reference sequence). CDR3 length: 15 amino acids. DNA of the CDR3: TGTGCCAGCAGTTCCCACAGGGGTCCTGCGGAAAAACTGTTTTTT. It yields the protein CASSSHRGPAEKLFF.

This clonotype was detected many times. The genes are TRBV27 and TRBJ2-7; D is possibly TRBD1 (7 bases). The ends were cut back, 2 bases at V and 3 bases at J, with 8 bases in the middle. Germline-derived CDR1 and CDR2 are MNHEY and SMNVEV (reference sequence). CDR3 length equals 13 residues. The CDR3 DNA sequence: TGTGCCAGCAGTTTACAGGGGGGCTACGAGCAGTACTTC. Its translation is CASSLQGGYEQYF.